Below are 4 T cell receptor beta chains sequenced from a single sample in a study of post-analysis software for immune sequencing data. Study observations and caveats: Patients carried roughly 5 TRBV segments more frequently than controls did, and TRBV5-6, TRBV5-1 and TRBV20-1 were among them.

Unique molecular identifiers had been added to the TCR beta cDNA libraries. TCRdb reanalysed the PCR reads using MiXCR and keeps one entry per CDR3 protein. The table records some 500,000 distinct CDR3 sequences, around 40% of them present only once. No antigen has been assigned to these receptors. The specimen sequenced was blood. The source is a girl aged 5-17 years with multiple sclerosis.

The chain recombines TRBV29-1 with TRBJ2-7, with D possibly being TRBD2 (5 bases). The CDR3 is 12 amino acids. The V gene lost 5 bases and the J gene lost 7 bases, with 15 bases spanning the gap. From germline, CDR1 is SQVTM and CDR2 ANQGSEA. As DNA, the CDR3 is TGCAGCGTTATTAGCGTACGGTCTGAGCAGTACTTC. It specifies CSVISVRSEQYF.

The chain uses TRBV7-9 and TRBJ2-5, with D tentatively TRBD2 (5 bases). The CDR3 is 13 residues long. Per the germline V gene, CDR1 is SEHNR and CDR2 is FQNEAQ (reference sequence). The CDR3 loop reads CGLGGPLGETQYF. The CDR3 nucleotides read TGTGGTTTGGGCGGGCCCCTGGGGGAGACCCAGTACTTC.

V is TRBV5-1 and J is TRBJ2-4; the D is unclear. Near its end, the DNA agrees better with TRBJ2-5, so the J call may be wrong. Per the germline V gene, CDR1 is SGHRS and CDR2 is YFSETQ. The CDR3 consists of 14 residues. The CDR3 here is CASSSTTKEETQYF. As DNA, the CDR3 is TGCGCCAGCAGCAGCACCACGAAGGAGGAGACCCAGTACTTC.

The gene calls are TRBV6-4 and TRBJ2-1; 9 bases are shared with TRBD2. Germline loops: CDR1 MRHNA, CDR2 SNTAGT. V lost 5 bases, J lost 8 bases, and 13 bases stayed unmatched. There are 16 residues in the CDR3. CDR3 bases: TGTGCCAGCAGTCCCTCTCCAGCGGGGGGTTCGGATGAGCAGTTCTTC. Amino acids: CASSPSPAGGSDEQFF.